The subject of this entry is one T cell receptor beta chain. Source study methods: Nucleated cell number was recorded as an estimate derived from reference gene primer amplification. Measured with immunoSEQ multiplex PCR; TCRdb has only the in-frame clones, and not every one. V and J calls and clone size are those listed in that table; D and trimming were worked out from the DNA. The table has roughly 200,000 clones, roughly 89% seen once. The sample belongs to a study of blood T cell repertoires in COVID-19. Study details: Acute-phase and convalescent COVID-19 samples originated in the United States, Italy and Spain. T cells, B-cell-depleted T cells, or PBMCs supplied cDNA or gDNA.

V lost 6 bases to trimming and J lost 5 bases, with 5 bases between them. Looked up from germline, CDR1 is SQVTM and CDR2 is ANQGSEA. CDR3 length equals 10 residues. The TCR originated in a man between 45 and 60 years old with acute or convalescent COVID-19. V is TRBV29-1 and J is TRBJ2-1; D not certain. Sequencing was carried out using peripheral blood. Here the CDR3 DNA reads TGCAGCGTAGCTCACAATGAGCAGTTCTTC. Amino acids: CSVAHNEQFF.